This T cell receptor beta chain was observed in a study of blood T cell repertoires in COVID-19. Germline CDR1 and CDR2: MNHEY and SMNVEV (reference sequence). With 1 base removed from V and 4 bases from J, the gap between germline ends came to 10 bases. This CDR3 spans 14 amino acids. This table comes from immunoSEQ multiplex PCR, and its TCRdb copy is limited to in-frame clones, with some not included. This table holds roughly 60,000 clones, around nine tenths found once. The rearrangement joins TRBV27 to TRBJ1-2; D is possibly TRBD1 (6 bases). This clonotype was obtained from a human donor in a cohort sampled during active COVID-19. Source material: peripheral blood. The chain's CDR3 is CASSLWGGGYGYTF. In DNA form, the CDR3 reads TGTGCCAGCAGTTTATGGGGGGGCGGCTATGGCTACACCTTC.